This T cell receptor beta chain originates from a study of T-cell reconstitution after alpha-beta-depleted transplantation in children. It was with unique molecular identifiers that the TCRbeta library was prepared. TCRdb fed the PCR reads into MiXCR, producing one record per CDR3 protein. Here the sample spans some 290,000 distinct CDR3 sequences, around 9.6% being singletons. V was trimmed by 5 bases and J by 2 bases, leaving 10 bases between them. CDR3 length: 13 residues. Germline V CDR1 and CDR2: DFQATT, SNEGSKA (reference sequence). This clonotype was observed many times. This receptor was taken from a human donor who donated a stem cell graft to a child with SCID. This sample comprised PBMCs from the stem cell graft donor, obtained from the stem cell graft. The chain uses TRBV20-1 and TRBJ2-1, with D possibly matching TRBD2 (5 bases). The CDR3 reads CSAPLGTYNEQFF. The CDR3 region has the DNA TGCAGTGCTCCCCTCGGGACCTACAATGAGCAGTTCTTC.